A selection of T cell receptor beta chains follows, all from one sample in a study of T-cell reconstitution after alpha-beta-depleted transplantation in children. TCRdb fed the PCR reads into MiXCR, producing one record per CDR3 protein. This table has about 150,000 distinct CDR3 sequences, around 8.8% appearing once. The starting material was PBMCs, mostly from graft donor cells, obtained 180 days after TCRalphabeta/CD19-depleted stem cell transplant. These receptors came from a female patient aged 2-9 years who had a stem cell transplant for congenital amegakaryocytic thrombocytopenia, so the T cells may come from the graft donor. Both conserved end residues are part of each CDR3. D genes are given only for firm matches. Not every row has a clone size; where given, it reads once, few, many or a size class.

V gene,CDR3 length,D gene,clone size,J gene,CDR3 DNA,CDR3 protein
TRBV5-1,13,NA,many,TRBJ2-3,TGCGCCAGCAGCACCAGGACCACAGATACGCAGTATTTT,CASSTRTTDTQYF
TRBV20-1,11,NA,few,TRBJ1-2,TGCAGTGCTAGTCTAGGAAGCGGCTACACCTTC,CSASLGSGYTF
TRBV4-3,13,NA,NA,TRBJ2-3,TGCGCCAGCAGCCAAGTCGAGGGAGATACGCAGTATTTT,CASSQVEGDTQYF
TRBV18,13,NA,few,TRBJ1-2,TGTGCCAGCTCACCACCAGGGAACTATGGCTACACCTTC,CASSPPGNYGYTF
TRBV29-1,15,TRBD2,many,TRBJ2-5,TGCAGCGTTGAGGCACTTAGCGGGAGACCAGAGACCCAGTACTTC,CSVEALSGRPETQYF
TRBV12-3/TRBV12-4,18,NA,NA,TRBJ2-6,TGTGCCAGCAGTACAAAAGGGGGGGTTTTGTCTGGGGCCAACGTCCTGACTTTC,CASSTKGGVLSGANVLTF
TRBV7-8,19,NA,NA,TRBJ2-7,TGTGCCAGCAGCTTAGCGCCAGGGGCCTCGAGGTCTAGCTTCTACGAGCAGTACTTC,CASSLAPGASRSSFYEQYF
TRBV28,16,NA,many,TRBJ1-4,TGTGCCAGCATCACCCAGGGAAAGCCCTCTAATGAAAAACTGTTTTTT,CASITQGKPSNEKLFF
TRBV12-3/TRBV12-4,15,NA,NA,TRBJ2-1,TGTGCCAGCAGAGACCGGCCCTACCTCTACAATGAGCAGTTCTTC,CASRDRPYLYNEQFF
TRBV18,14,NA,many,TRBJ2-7,TGTGCCAGCTCACCACAGACCCACTCCTACGAGCAGTACTTC,CASSPQTHSYEQYF
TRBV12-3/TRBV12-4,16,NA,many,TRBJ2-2,TGTGCCAGCAGGCACCCGGGACGGTCGGGCACCGGGGAGCTGTTTTTT,CASRHPGRSGTGELFF
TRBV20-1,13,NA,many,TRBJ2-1,TGCAGTGCACCGAGACAGGCGAGTAATGAGCAGTTCTTC,CSAPRQASNEQFF
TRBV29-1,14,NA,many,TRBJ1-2,TGCAGCGCAAGAGAGGACACCGTAACCTATGGCTACACCTTC,CSAREDTVTYGYTF
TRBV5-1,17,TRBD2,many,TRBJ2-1,TGCGCCAGCAGCTTGGGATCCGGGACTAGCGGGGGTTATGAGCAGTTCTTC,CASSLGSGTSGGYEQFF
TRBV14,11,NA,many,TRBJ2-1,TGTGCCAGCAGCCAAAACAATGAGCAGTTCTTC,CASSQNNEQFF
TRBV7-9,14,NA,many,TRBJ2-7,TGTGCCAGCAGCTTAGGCGTCTTCTCCTACGAGCAGTACTTC,CASSLGVFSYEQYF
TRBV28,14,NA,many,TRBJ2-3,TGTGCCAGCAGTTTTCCGGGACAACCAGATACGCAGTATTTT,CASSFPGQPDTQYF
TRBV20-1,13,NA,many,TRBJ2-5,TGCAGTGCTAGAGATGTAGACACAGAGACCCAGTACTTC,CSARDVDTETQYF
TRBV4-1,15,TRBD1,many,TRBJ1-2,TGCGCCAGCAGCCAAGAGGGCAGGGGGTTCTATGGCTACACCTTC,CASSQEGRGFYGYTF
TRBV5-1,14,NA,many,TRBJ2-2,TGCGCCAGCCTCTTGGACCCGAACACCGGGGAGCTGTTTTTT,CASLLDPNTGELFF
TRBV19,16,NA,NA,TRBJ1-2,TGTGCCAGTAGTCAGACTCATGGGGGCGCGGACTATGGCTACACCTTC,CASSQTHGGADYGYTF
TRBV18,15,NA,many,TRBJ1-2,TGTGCCAGCTCAGTCTCAGGCGTTGAGGACTATGGCTACACCTTC,CASSVSGVEDYGYTF
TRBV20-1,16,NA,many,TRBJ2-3,TGCAGTGCTAGAGATCATGGACTAGGGGGGACAGATACGCAGTATTTT,CSARDHGLGGTDTQYF
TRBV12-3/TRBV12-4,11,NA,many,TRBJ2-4,TGTGCCAGCAGTCGATGGTACATTCAGTACTTC,CASSRWYIQYF
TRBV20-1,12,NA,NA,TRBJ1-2,TGCAGTGCTCAGGTTGCTGCGTATGGCTACACCTTC,CSAQVAAYGYTF
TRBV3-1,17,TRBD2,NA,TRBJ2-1,TGTGCCAGCAGCCAAGATCGGCCGGTAGCGGGGGGCGGTGAGCAGTTCTTC,CASSQDRPVAGGGEQFF
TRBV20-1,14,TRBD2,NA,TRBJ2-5,TGCAGCGCGATGACTAGCGGGGGGGTGGAGACCCAGTACTTC,CSAMTSGGVETQYF
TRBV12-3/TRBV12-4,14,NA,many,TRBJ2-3,TGTGCCAGCAAGGGCGGGGTCATCACAGATACGCAGTATTTT,CASKGGVITDTQYF
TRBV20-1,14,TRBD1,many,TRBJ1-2,TGCAGTGCTAGAGAACAGGGGGCGCGTGATGGCTACACCTTC,CSAREQGARDGYTF